Many counts were recorded for the clone carrying this TCR beta chain. Antigen unknown. From RNA transcripts, TCR beta CDR3 regions were amplified. The study used the HTBI primer set for a first-round RT-PCR of the TCR CDR3. Each CDR3 protein gets one entry after TCRdb re-called the multiplex PCR reads with MiXCR. Of 400,000 or so distinct CDR3 sequences listed, approximately 14% are singletons. This entry is derived from a study of T cells in Graves' hyperthyroidism and ophthalmopathy. Per germline, CDR1 SNHLY and CDR2 FYNNEI. The ends were cut back, 1 base at V and 1 base at J, with 7 bases in the middle. The CDR3 runs to 14 residues. Study-wide findings and caveats: The model identified upcoming ophthalmopathy a median approximately six months ahead of onset.

The chain is built from TRBV2 and TRBJ1-1; D is unclear. The TCR originated in a woman in her 30s with Graves' ophthalmopathy. Sequencing was carried out using blood. The chain's CDR3 is CASSEGAGNTEAFF. The CDR3 DNA follows: TGTGCCAGCAGTGAAGGGGCAGGGAACACTGAAGCTTTCTTT.